These T cell receptor beta chains were read from a single sample in a study of pediatric ulcerative colitis. Here immunoSEQ multiplex PCR was the method, and the copy in TCRdb shows in-frame clones only, minus some. Seen here are approximately 9,000 clones, over 75% observed once, and the top ten hold roughly 6.4%. The sequencing input was blood. All receptors come from a girl between 10 and 17 years old with moderate ulcerative colitis. CDR3s include the opening cysteine and the closing phenylalanine or tryptophan. The D gene is left open where the match is weak. Expanded clones get a size class; other rows say once, few or many, or leave the size out.

length,V,size,D,CDR3
12,TRBV30,-,-,CAWSPGKHEAFF
18,TRBV5-1,-,TRBD1,CASSLVLEGAFVADTQYF
13,TRBV6-5,few,TRBD1,CASSSRGLYGYTF
13,TRBV7-6,-,-,CASSSYSYNEQFF
12,TRBV6-6,-,-,CASSPGRETQYF
13,TRBV18,-,-,CASSPRERTEAFF
13,TRBV30,-,-,CAGRQNIAVTQYF
14,TRBV28,-,-,CASSFSALYNEQFF
14,TRBV18,-,-,CASSGTLRTDTQYF
18,TRBV21-1,-,-,CASSKALSERANTGELFF
12,TRBV4-1,few,-,CASSQDLDEAFF
15,TRBV18,once,-,CASSPQYSTLYEQYF
15,TRBV4-1,-,-,CASSQGRSLDNEQFF
14,TRBV7-9,-,TRBD1,CASSSDRPLNEQFF
13,TRBV7-9,once,-,CASSFNANTEAFF
13,TRBV12-5,-,-,CASGSSSGSGYTF
13,TRBV7-3,few,-,CASSLDSRSIQYF
16,TRBV2,-,-,CASSEQAVGVTGELFF
14,TRBV5-5,-,-,CASSLVRGNTEAFF
13,TRBV2,-,-,CASTSHPTDTQYF
18,TRBV7-9,once,-,CASSPSGRYPRGKNIQYF
14,TRBV18,-,-,CASSRETSLGEQYF
16,TRBV4-1,-,TRBD2,CASSQEGLGAYNEQFF
14,TRBV27,-,-,CASSLIRARDGYTF
14,TRBV7-9,-,-,CASSAPGQNTEAFF
15,TRBV5-1,once,-,CASSLYLPAQETQYF
14,TRBV5-1,once,-,CASRPEGGPYGYTF
15,TRBV29-1,-,-,CSVAVGGGFNQPQHF
16,TRBV5-1,-,TRBD2,CASSPPLAGGPIEQYF
17,TRBV14,-,-,CASSQELNRRTNYGYTF
18,TRBV19,-,-,CASSIGGMVGSPKNIQYF
19,TRBV6-4,-,-,CASSPLPGTGVAGANVLTF
18,TRBV4-1,-,TRBD2,CASSHLGLAGGNTDTQYF
15,TRBV6-1,-,-,CASMWARNSNQPQHF
15,TRBV5-6,-,-,CASSLRVTGYDEQYF
16,TRBV7-6,once,TRBD2,CASSLASGGQYNEQFF
15,TRBV25-1,-,TRBD1,CASSDVGQITGELFF
13,TRBV29-1,-,-,CSVVQGTGYGYTF
18,TRBV7-9,-,TRBD1,CASSLEQGSVLAKNIQYF
15,TRBV5-1,-,-,CASSLGDVGPYEQYF
15,TRBV5-4,-,-,CASSLGGYMNTEAFF
15,TRBV28,-,-,CASSLLRDGSDEQYF
19,TRBV15,-,-,CATSRDPGLSRQPNQPQHF
15,TRBV7-2,-,TRBD1,CASSSTRDSWYEQYF
15,TRBV6-5,-,TRBD2,CASSYSTSGGYEQYF
16,TRBV15,-,-,CATSRDLVARGYEQYF
16,TRBV12-5,-,-,CASGLVRTGGNQPQHF
16,TRBV6-5,-,-,CASSYGPIPANTEAFF